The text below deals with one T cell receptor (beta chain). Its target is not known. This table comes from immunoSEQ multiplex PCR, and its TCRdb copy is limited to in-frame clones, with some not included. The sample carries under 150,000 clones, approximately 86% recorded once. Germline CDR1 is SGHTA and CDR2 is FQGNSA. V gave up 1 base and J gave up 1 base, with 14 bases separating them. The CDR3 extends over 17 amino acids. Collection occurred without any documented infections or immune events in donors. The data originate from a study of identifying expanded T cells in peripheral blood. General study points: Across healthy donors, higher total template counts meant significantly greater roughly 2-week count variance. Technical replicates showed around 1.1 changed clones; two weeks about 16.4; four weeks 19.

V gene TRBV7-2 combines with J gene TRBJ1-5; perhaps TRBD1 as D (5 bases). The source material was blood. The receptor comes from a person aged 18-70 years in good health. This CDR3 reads CASSLVGSGPSNQPQHF. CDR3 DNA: TGTGCCAGCAGCTTAGTGGGTTCAGGGCCAAGCAATCAGCCCCAGCATTTT.